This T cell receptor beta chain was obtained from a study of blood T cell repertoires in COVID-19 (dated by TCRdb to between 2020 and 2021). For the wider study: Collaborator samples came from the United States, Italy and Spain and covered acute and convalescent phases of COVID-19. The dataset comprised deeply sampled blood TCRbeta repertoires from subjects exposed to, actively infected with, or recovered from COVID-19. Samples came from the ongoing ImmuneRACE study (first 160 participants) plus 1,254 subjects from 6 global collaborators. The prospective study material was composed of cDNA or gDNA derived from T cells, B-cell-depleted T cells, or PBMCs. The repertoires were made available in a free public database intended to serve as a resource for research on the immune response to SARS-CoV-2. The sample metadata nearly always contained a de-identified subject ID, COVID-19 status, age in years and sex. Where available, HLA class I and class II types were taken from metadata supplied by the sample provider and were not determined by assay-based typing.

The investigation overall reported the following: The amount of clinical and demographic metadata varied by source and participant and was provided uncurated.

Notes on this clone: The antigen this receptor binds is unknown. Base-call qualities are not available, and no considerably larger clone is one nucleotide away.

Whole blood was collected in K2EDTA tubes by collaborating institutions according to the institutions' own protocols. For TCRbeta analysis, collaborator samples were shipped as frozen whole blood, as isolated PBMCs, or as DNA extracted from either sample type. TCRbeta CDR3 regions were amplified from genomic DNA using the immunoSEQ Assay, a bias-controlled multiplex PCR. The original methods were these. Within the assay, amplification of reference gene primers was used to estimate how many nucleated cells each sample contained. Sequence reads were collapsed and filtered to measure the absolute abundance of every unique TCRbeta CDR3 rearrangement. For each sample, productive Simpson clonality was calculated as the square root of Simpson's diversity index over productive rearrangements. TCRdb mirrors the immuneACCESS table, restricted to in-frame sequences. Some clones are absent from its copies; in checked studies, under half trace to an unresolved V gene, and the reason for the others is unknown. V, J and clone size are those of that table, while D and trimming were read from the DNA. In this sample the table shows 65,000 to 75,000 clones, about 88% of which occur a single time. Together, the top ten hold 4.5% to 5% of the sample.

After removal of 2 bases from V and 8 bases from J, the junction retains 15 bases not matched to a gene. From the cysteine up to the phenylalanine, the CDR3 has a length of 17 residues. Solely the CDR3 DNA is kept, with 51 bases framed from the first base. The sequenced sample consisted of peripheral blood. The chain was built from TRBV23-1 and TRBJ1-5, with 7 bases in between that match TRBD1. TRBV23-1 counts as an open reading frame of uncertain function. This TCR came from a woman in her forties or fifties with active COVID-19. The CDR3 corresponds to CASSQPRDSRSVKPQHF. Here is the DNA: TGCGCCAGCAGTCAACCTCGGGACAGTCGAAGTGTCAAGCCCCAGCATTTT.